This TCR beta chain was retrieved from a study of blood T cell repertoires in COVID-19 (dated by TCRdb to about 2020). Some background on the complete study: Samples covering the acute and convalescent phases of COVID-19 were provided by collaborators in the United States, Italy and Spain. The samples were drawn from two sources: the first 160 participants of the ongoing ImmuneRACE study, and 1,000 to 1,500 subjects contributed by 6 global collaborators. The prospective study material was composed of cDNA or gDNA derived from T cells, B-cell-depleted T cells, or PBMCs. The repertoires were made available in a free public database intended to serve as a resource for research on the immune response to SARS-CoV-2. Subjects who had been exposed to COVID-19, were actively infected with it, or had recovered from it provided the deeply sampled blood TCRbeta repertoires that made up the dataset. The sample metadata nearly always contained a de-identified subject ID, COVID-19 status, age in years and sex. HLA class I and class II types, where available, came from metadata supplied by the sample provider rather than from assay-based typing. Points the paper makes about the study in general: How much clinical and demographic metadata was included differed by source and by participant, and the metadata was provided uncurated.

TCRbeta CDR3 regions were amplified from genomic DNA using the immunoSEQ Assay, a bias-controlled multiplex PCR. The paper's processing steps were these. The number of nucleated cells in each sample was estimated from the amplification of reference gene primers within the assay. Sequence reads were collapsed and filtered to measure the absolute abundance of every unique TCRbeta CDR3 rearrangement. Productive Simpson clonality was computed per sample as the square root of Simpson's diversity index over productive rearrangements. The clones in this table, taken by TCRdb from immuneACCESS, are in-frame only. Not every clone is retained; where verified, under half of the shortfall comes from an unresolved V gene, and the cause of the rest is unknown. That table furnishes V, J and clone size, whereas the DNA furnished D and trimming. For this sample there are 25,000 to 40,000 clones; around 86% appear just once. The ten largest clonotypes hold 11% to 15% of the sample.

The collaborating institutions used their own protocols to collect whole blood in K2EDTA tubes. For TCRbeta analysis, collaborators shipped samples in one of three forms: frozen whole blood, isolated PBMCs, or DNA extracted from either of those sample types. A note on this clone: Its antigen is unknown. Base qualities are not at hand, and no much larger clone is one base apart.

Sequenced: peripheral blood. This receptor was obtained from a man aged 60-69 years with active COVID-19.

The nucleotide sequence reads as follows: TGTGCCAGCAGCCCCCGGAGGACGGGAAGTATTTCACCCCTCCACTTT. Its amino acids are CASSPRRTGSISPLHF. Recombination linked TRBV14 to TRBJ1-6, with the D gene not clear enough to name. Trimming costs V 4 bases and J 9 bases, and their ends lie 19 bases apart. The germline V gene gives CDR1 as SGHDN and CDR2 as FVKESK. The CDR3 covers 16 residues, taking in both the cysteine and the phenylalanine. CDR3 DNA only is kept here, 48 bases in frame from base 1. Beyond the CDR3, the reference TRBV14 and TRBJ1-6 genes provide the residues; the full variable domain reads: EAGVTQFPSHSVIEKGQTVTLRCDPISGHDNLYWYRRVMGKEIKFLLHFVKESKQDESGMPNNRFLAERTGGTYSTLKVQPAELEDSGVYFCASSPRRTGSISPLHFGNGTRLTVT.